The T cell receptor (beta chain) under discussion was sequenced for a study of Ad26.COV2.S vaccination and SARS-CoV-2 variants. This clone showed up just once. Its antigen is not known. The repertoire was sequenced with immunoSEQ multiplex PCR; TCRdb's copy has only in-frame clones and lacks some. In the table there are approximately 90,000 clones, under 90% of which are singletons. The CDR3 runs to 15 residues. Germline values: CDR1 MRHNA, CDR2 SNTAGT. Trimming removed 3 bases from V and 2 bases from J; junction bases left unmatched: 5. Study results and caveats: Following vaccination, spike-specific CD8+ and CD4+ T cell responses reportedly exhibited substantial breadth. Similar non-spike TCR breadth was seen in vaccine and placebo recipients. Placebo recipients had lower spike-specific TCR breadth than vaccine recipients. The TCR breadth and depth analyses may have understated or missed part of the total T cell responses.

The chain employs TRBV6-4 and TRBJ2-3, with 7 bases aligning to TRBD1. The specimen was peripheral blood, collected after recovery from COVID-19. This TCR was recovered from a human donor who had recovered from COVID-19. DNA of the CDR3: TGTGCCAGCAGTGAGGGGGACAGCCACACAGATACGCAGTATTTT. Amino acids: CASSEGDSHTDTQYF.